This T cell receptor (beta chain) was retrieved from a study of T cells expressing NK-cell markers. Study-wide context: Sorted CD3+CD56-NKG2C+, CD3+CD56+NKG2C+ and CD3+CD56+NKG2C- T cells supplied the TCR beta repertoires.

The CDR3 consists of 15 residues. In generating TCR beta cDNA, 5'RACE template switching with UMIs was used. TCRdb re-analyzed the 5' RACE reads; it lists each CDR3 protein once, without DNA. The sample table sets out about 380,000 distinct CDR3 sequences. The chain employs TRBV12-3 or TRBV12-4 and TRBJ2-5; TCRdb designates TRBD2, a call that cannot be tested without DNA. The sequenced material came from blood T cells: a sorted CD56 or NKG2C T cell subset, CD4+ or CD8+ T cells, or bulk PBMC T cells (not recorded which). This receptor was obtained from a man aged 18 to 70 in good health. The CDR3 sequence: CASSPHGGAGETQYF.